The sequence of this T cell receptor beta chain was determined in a study of blood T cell repertoires in COVID-19. Measured with immunoSEQ multiplex PCR; TCRdb has only the in-frame clones, and not every one. Of 250,000 to 350,000 clones detected, approximately 90% appear once; the ten largest clones hold roughly 1.1%. Sequenced material: PBMCs or T cells enriched from blood (not recorded which). The sequence derives from a woman aged 25-40 years who had recovered from COVID-19.

CDR3 residues: CAISVVDEQYF. The CDR3 nucleotides are TGTGCCATCAGTGTGGTAGACGAGCAGTACTTC. This chain connects TRBV10-3 to TRBJ2-7; D is unresolved. The V gene lost 4 bases and the J gene lost 5 bases, with 6 bases spanning the gap. The germline gives CDR1 ENHRY, CDR2 SYGVKD. The CDR3 runs 11 residues.